Listed below are T cell receptor beta chains from one sample, sequenced in a study of blood T cell repertoires in COVID-19. Assay used: immunoSEQ multiplex PCR; TCRdb lists only in-frame clones, some missing. The repertoire holds 250,000 to 400,000 clones, with almost 90% as singletons. Sequencing was done on a sample of peripheral blood. The receptors were sampled from a woman in her 30s with COVID-19, enrolled during active disease. CDR3s include the opening cysteine and the closing phenylalanine or tryptophan. Fields, in order: V gene, J gene, clone size, D gene, CDR3 protein, CDR3 DNA. A D gene is named only where the DNA matches it firmly. Clone size appears in some rows only: once, few, many, or a class for an expanded clone.

TRBV29-1,TRBJ1-1,.,TRBD1,CSVSGQGGNTEAFF,TGCAGCGTTTCGGGACAGGGGGGAAACACTGAAGCTTTCTTT
TRBV5-1,TRBJ1-1,.,.,CASRVQGRNTEAFF,TGCGCCAGCAGGGTCCAGGGGCGAAACACTGAAGCTTTCTTT
TRBV29-1,TRBJ1-1,.,.,CSVNSWTEDTEAFF,TGCAGCGTTAACTCCTGGACAGAGGACACTGAAGCTTTCTTT
TRBV19,TRBJ1-5,.,TRBD1,CASSRGQGIEPQHF,TGTGCCAGTAGTAGGGGACAGGGGATCGAGCCCCAGCATTTT
TRBV11-2,TRBJ2-7,.,.,CASSLEGVGTYEQYF,TGTGCCAGCAGCTTAGAGGGGGTCGGGACATACGAGCAGTACTTC
TRBV27,TRBJ2-7,.,.,CASSYGPEQYF,TGTGCCAGCAGTTATGGGCCCGAGCAGTACTTC
TRBV27,TRBJ1-1,.,TRBD1,CASSLNRDRGRGPEAFF,TGTGCCAGCAGTTTGAACCGGGACAGGGGAAGGGGGCCTGAAGCTTTCTTT
TRBV28,TRBJ2-1,.,TRBD2,CASSLQTGTSGKNEQFF,TGTGCCAGCAGTTTACAGACCGGGACTAGCGGGAAGAATGAGCAGTTCTTC
TRBV19,TRBJ1-5,.,.,CASRTGYGQPQHF,TGTGCCAGTAGAACGGGGTACGGACAGCCCCAGCATTTT
TRBV19,TRBJ2-5,.,.,CASSMSTIQETQYF,TGTGCCAGTAGTATGAGTACTATCCAAGAGACCCAGTACTTC
TRBV6-6,TRBJ1-5,few,.,CASRDTLENQPQHF,TGTGCCAGCAGGGACACTTTAGAGAATCAGCCCCAGCATTTT
TRBV7-9,TRBJ1-6,.,.,CASSLGSGQESPLHF,TGTGCCAGCAGCTTAGGTTCGGGTCAAGAATCACCCCTCCACTTT
TRBV7-3,TRBJ2-5,.,TRBD2,CASSLTSGYQETQYF,TGTGCCAGCAGCTTGACTAGCGGGTACCAAGAGACCCAGTACTTC
TRBV5-4,TRBJ1-1,.,.,CASSLGAANTEAFF,TGTGCCAGCAGCTTGGGTGCGGCGAACACTGAAGCTTTCTTT
TRBV5-1,TRBJ2-3,.,.,CASRRQGESTDTQYF,TGCGCCAGCAGGAGGCAGGGTGAGAGCACAGATACGCAGTATTTT
TRBV3-1/TRBV3-2,TRBJ2-5,.,TRBD2,CASSQDVAGGRETQYF,TGTGCCAGCAGCCAAGATGTAGCGGGAGGGCGAGAGACCCAGTACTTC
TRBV7-3,TRBJ2-1,.,TRBD1,CASSPRDRENEQFF,TGTGCCAGCAGCCCCCGGGACAGGGAGAATGAGCAGTTCTTC
TRBV30,TRBJ1-5,few,.,CAWSAGWAQPQHF,TGTGCCTGGAGTGCGGGATGGGCTCAGCCCCAGCATTTT
TRBV30,TRBJ1-2,.,.,CAWSVPETGTLYGYTF,TGTGCCTGGAGTGTACCTGAAACCGGGACACTATATGGCTACACCTTC
TRBV29-1,TRBJ1-4,.,TRBD1,CSAWDSATNEKLFF,TGCAGCGCTTGGGACAGCGCAACTAATGAAAAACTGTTTTTT
TRBV5-1,TRBJ1-3,.,.,CASADSGNTIYF,TGCGCCAGTGCAGATTCTGGAAACACCATATATTTT
TRBV4-1,TRBJ1-1,.,.,CASSQVENRVNTEAFF,TGCGCCAGCAGCCAAGTTGAGAACAGGGTAAACACTGAAGCTTTCTTT
TRBV3-1/TRBV3-2,TRBJ2-7,.,TRBD1,CASSPTPGQGNYEQYF,TGTGCCAGCAGCCCCACCCCGGGACAGGGCAACTACGAGCAGTACTTC
TRBV15,TRBJ2-3,.,TRBD2,CATSREWTSGNTQYF,TGTGCCACCAGCAGAGAATGGACTAGCGGGAATACGCAGTATTTT
TRBV18,TRBJ2-7,.,.,CASSRPGLGSYEQYF,TGTGCCAGCTCAAGACCGGGACTGGGATCCTACGAGCAGTACTTC
TRBV5-4,TRBJ2-2,once,.,CASSSGRTTNTGELFF,TGTGCCAGCAGCTCGGGACGGACTACGAACACCGGGGAGCTGTTTTTT
TRBV2,TRBJ2-6,.,.,CASSVGHSGANVLTF,TGTGCCAGCAGTGTGGGGCACTCTGGGGCCAACGTCCTGACTTTC
TRBV7-2,TRBJ2-5,.,.,CASSPRDTQETQYF,TGTGCCAGCAGCCCGCGGGATACCCAAGAGACCCAGTACTTC